Shown below are 18 T cell receptor beta chains from a single sample sequenced in a study of cytomegalovirus exposure and HLA in healthy donors. Researchers ran the PCR with 60 Vbeta and 13 Jbeta primers. Profiling relied on immunoSEQ multiplex PCR, and the TCRdb table lists in-frame clones only, not all of them. The sample contains 180,000 or so clones, roughly 79% of which appear only once. Material for sequencing was PBMCs. Receptors originate from a woman aged 18-35 years in good health and CMV-seropositive.

This clone showed up just a few times. The chain has TRBV7-9 and TRBJ1-6, with D perhaps matching TRBD1 (5 bases). V lost 6 bases and J lost 5, with 14 bases in between. This CDR3 spans 15 amino acids. Germline V gene lookup returns CDR1 SEHNR and CDR2 FQNEAQ (reference sequence). CDR3 region: CASRTSTDDNSPLHF. Written as DNA, the CDR3 is TGTGCCAGCAGGACCTCGACAGACGATAATTCACCCCTCCACTTT.

This chain joins TRBV5-6 and TRBJ1-1, with D maybe TRBD1 (6 bases). CDR3 length equals 15 residues. Germline values: CDR1 SGHDT, CDR2 YYEEEE. The V and J ends lost 0 bases and 2 bases respectively, with 11 bases between them. CDR3 amino acids: CASSLVAGVNTEAFF. The DNA for the CDR3 is TGTGCCAGCAGCTTGGTCGCAGGGGTAAACACTGAAGCTTTCTTT. Variable domain in full (rest from reference TRBV5-6 and TRBJ1-1): DAGVTQSPTHLIKTRGQQVTLRCSPKSGHDTVSWYQQALGQGPQFIFQYYEEEERQRGNFPDRFSGHQFPNYSSELNVNALLLGDSALYLCASSLVAGVNTEAFFGQGTRLTVV.

The CDR3 loop is CASSQAMNGLYGYTF. The DNA for the CDR3 is TGTGCCAGCAGCCAAGCGATGAATGGACTCTATGGCTACACCTTC. The rearrangement uses TRBV14 and TRBJ1-2; D gene unclear. Germline assignment: CDR1 SGHDN and CDR2 FVKESK. Trimming removed 1 base at V and 4 bases at J, with 13 bases between. The CDR3 sequence is 15 residues long.

The chain joins TRBV5-1 to TRBJ2-5, with 10 positions matching TRBD1. The closer fit of TRBJ2-7 to the DNA end suggests the J call may be wrong. Per germline, CDR1 SGHRS and CDR2 YFSETQ. The CDR3 is made up of 13 amino acids. The CDR3 sequence is CASSTRDRGEQYF. As DNA, the CDR3 is TGCGCCAGCAGCACCCGGGACAGGGGCGAGCAGTACTTC.

The chain couples TRBV5-1 to TRBJ1-2; 8 bases fit TRBD1. The junction had 5 bases not matched to a gene; V was cut back by 0 bases and J by 4 bases. CDR3 length: 15 amino acids. Germline V gene data show CDR1 as SGHRS and CDR2 as YFSETQ. The CDR3 spells CASSLETGVTYGYTF. The CDR3 coding sequence is TGCGCCAGCAGCTTGGAGACAGGGGTAACCTATGGCTACACCTTC.

The genes are TRBV28 and TRBJ1-6; no clear D. The germline gives CDR1 MDHEN, CDR2 SYDVKM. This CDR3 contains 15 residues. V was pared by 2 bases and J by 10 bases, with 15 bases between. The CDR3 DNA follows: TGTGCCAGCAGTTTACCCGACGGAGTAGACTCACCCCTCCACTTT. It specifies CASSLPDGVDSPLHF.

The V and J genes are TRBV7-9 and TRBJ2-1, with 7 positions matching TRBD2. The CDR3 consists of 15 residues. Germline CDR1 SEHNR, CDR2 FQNEAQ (reference sequence). J was trimmed by 3 bases and V by 6 bases; bases with no gene match: 8. CDR3: CASRGGARDYNEQFF. The CDR3 DNA follows: TGTGCCAGCAGGGGAGGGGCGAGGGACTACAATGAGCAGTTCTTC.

This clone was found once. V is TRBV7-8 and J is TRBJ1-1; D is possibly TRBD1 (6 bases). The V gene's germline CDR1 is SGHVS and CDR2 FQNEAQ. Deletions cut 5 bases from V and 4 bases from J, with 11 bases between. The CDR3 is 13 residues long. The DNA for the CDR3 is TGTGCCAGCAGCCGGTCCAGGGGCACTGAAGCTTTCTTT. It yields the protein CASSRSRGTEAFF.

The chain has TRBV18 and TRBJ2-1; D call uncertain. The CDR3 is 12 residues long. V lost 3 bases and J 12 bases, leaving 12 bases between the germline ends. In germline, CDR1 is KGHSH, CDR2 LQKENI. CDR3 sequence (DNA): TGTGCCAGCTCACCTGACCTGCAGGTGCAGTTCTTC. Protein product: CASSPDLQVQFF.

V gene TRBV27 combines with J gene TRBJ1-6, with a tentative D call TRBD1 (5 bases). Trimming left V 5 bases short and J 10 bases short, with 21 bases between. CDR1 MNHEY and CDR2 SMNVEV come from the germline V gene (reference sequence). The CDR3 totals 16 residues. CDR3 sequence: CASSNPPTAIGSPLHF. The CDR3 DNA is TGTGCCAGCAGTAACCCCCCGACAGCCATAGGCTCACCCCTCCACTTT.

The chain joins TRBV19 to TRBJ1-5, with D maybe TRBD1 (5 bases). The CDR3 consists of 14 residues. Trimming removed 5 bases from V and 7 bases from J, with 15 bases in between. Germline lookup yields CDR1 LNHDA and CDR2 SQIVND (reference sequence). CDR3 nucleotide sequence: TGTGCCAGTAGTCATCCAGGGCCACCACAGCCCCAGCATTTT. Encoded protein: CASSHPGPPQPQHF.

This sequence joins TRBV9 and TRBJ1-1; D remains unclear. Germline lookup yields CDR1 SGDLS and CDR2 YYNGEE. This CDR3 comprises 14 residues. Trimming stripped 0 bases from V and 0 bases from J, with 6 bases between. The CDR3 DNA reads as TGTGCCAGCAGCGTAGCGGGGATGAACACTGAAGCTTTCTTT. As protein: CASSVAGMNTEAFF.

The rearrangement links TRBV19 to TRBJ1-2, with 9 bases aligning to TRBD1. V trimming: 4 bases; J trimming: 2 bases; junction bases outside the gene matches: 14. The CDR3 consists of 18 residues. CDR1 is LNHDA, CDR2 SQIVND, per germline (reference sequence). This CDR3 reads CASSNVFGPDRGNYGYTF. DNA for the CDR3: TGTGCCAGTAGTAACGTATTTGGGCCGGACAGGGGAAACTATGGCTACACCTTC.

The chain is built from TRBV7-9 and TRBJ1-1; D is uncertain. V lost 8 bases and J lost 0, with 13 bases in between. Germline V CDR1 and CDR2: SEHNR, FQNEAQ (reference sequence). This CDR3 region has 14 residues. CDR3 loop: CASQSGDVNTEAFF. DNA of the CDR3: TGTGCCAGCCAATCGGGAGACGTGAACACTGAAGCTTTCTTT.

The CDR3 here is CASSPDRDRGLYEQYF. The CDR3 DNA sequence: TGCGCCAGCAGCCCGGACCGGGACAGGGGACTCTACGAGCAGTACTTC. The V call is TRBV4-1, the J call TRBJ2-7; 10 positions match TRBD1. There are 16 residues in the CDR3. Germline CDR1 MGHRA, CDR2 YSYEKL. Losses at the gene ends were 4 bases for V and 3 bases for J; bases not matched to a gene: 9.

This clone was seen more than once but under ten times. The junction differs from germline at one of its ends, possibly a read error. The J gene is TRBJ1-2, the V gene TRBV5-6; D is perhaps TRBD1 (5 bases). The CDR3 extends over 12 amino acids. Germline-derived CDR1 and CDR2 are SGHDT and YYEEEE. CDR3 in DNA: TGTGCCAGCAGCTTGGTTCCAGGGAGGCCCCCCTTC. This translates into CASSLVPGRPPF. The whole variable domain, filled in from reference TRBV5-6 and TRBJ1-2, reads DAGVTQSPTHLIKTRGQQVTLRCSPKSGHDTVSWYQQALGQGPQFIFQYYEEEERQRGNFPDRFSGHQFPNYSSELNVNALLLGDSALYLCASSLVPGRPPFGSGTRLTVV.

The chain carries TRBV4-2 and TRBJ2-7; D perhaps matches TRBD2 (5 bases). This CDR3 spans 14 amino acids. Germline assignment: CDR1 LGHNA and CDR2 YNFKEQ. V lost 4 bases, J lost 2 bases, and 12 bases lay in between. CDR3 sequence reads: CASSPARGTYEQYF. Written as DNA, the CDR3 is TGTGCCAGCAGCCCGGCCCGGGGAACCTACGAGCAGTACTTC.

This chain joins TRBV2 and TRBJ1-5, with D perhaps matching TRBD1 (6 bases). Looked up from germline, CDR1 is SNHLY and CDR2 is FYNNEI. The CDR3 runs 15 residues. V lost 3 bases and J lost 1, with 10 bases in between. CDR3 residues: CASSDLDRSNQPQHF. In nucleotides, the CDR3 is TGTGCCAGCAGTGACCTTGACAGGAGCAATCAGCCCCAGCATTTT.